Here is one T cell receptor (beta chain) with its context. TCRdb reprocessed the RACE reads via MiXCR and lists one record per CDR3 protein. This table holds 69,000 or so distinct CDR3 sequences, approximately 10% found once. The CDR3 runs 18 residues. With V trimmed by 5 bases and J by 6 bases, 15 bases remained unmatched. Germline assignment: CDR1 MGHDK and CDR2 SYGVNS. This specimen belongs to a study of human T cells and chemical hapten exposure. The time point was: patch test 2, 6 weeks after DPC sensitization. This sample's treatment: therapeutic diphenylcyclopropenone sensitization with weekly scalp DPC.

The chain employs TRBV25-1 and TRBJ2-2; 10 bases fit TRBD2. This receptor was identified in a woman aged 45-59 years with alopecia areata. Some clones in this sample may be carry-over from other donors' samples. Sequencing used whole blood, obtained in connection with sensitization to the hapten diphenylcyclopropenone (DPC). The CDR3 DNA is TGTGCCAGCAGTCTAGACAGGGCCGGGCTAGCGGGAGCCGGGGAGCTGTTTTTT. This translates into CASSLDRAGLAGAGELFF.